This T cell receptor beta chain is drawn from a study of blood T cell repertoires in COVID-19. Study details: COVID-19 samples collected from the United States, Italy and Spain covered acute and convalescent phases. PBMCs, B-cell-depleted T cells, or T cells provided the cDNA or gDNA that made up the material.

This CDR3 region has 15 residues. CDR1 and CDR2 from the germline V gene are ENHRY and SYGVKD. V lost 3 bases to trimming and J lost 0 bases, with 10 bases between them. In the authors' workflow: Estimation of nucleated cell counts was performed using reference gene primer amplification. Libraries were prepared by immunoSEQ multiplex PCR; TCRdb keeps only in-frame clonotypes and omits some of them. V, J and clone size reflect that table, while D and trimming were determined from the DNA. This sample has approximately 260,000 clones; 84% occur once, and the top ten carry over 8.5%. The sample taken for sequencing was peripheral blood. The origin of this receptor is a human donor in a cohort sampled during active COVID-19. The chain couples TRBV10-3 to TRBJ2-3; D may be TRBD1 (7 bases). CDR3 nucleotide sequence: TGTGCCATCAGTGATCAGGGGGGAAGCACAGATACGCAGTATTTT. Amino acid sequence: CAISDQGGSTDTQYF.